These 15 T cell receptor beta chains came from one sample sequenced in a study of T cells after yellow fever vaccination. From the 5' RACE reads, TCRdb called clonotypes with MiXCR, one entry per CDR3 protein. The sample has some 240,000 distinct CDR3 sequences; roughly 4% are singletons. The sample here was PBMCs, taken 15 days after the yellow fever booster vaccination. The source is a man aged 18 to 29 who received the YFV17D yellow fever vaccine.

This clonotype was counted many times. This chain joins TRBV12-3 or TRBV12-4 and TRBJ1-2, with unresolved D. V was shortened by 2 bases and J by 3 bases, with 4 bases between the two germline ends. The CDR3 runs to 12 residues. The CDR3 spells CASSLTYYGYTF. In DNA, the CDR3 is TGTGCCAGCAGTTTAACTTACTATGGCTACACCTTC.

V is TRBV5-5 and J is TRBJ2-5; 7 bases are shared with TRBD1. V shed 4 bases and J 1 base; nucleotides not matched to a gene: 16. Germline loops: CDR1 SGHKS, CDR2 YYEKEE (reference sequence). The CDR3 length is 18 residues. CDR3 sequence: CASSRGQAPVVRQETQYF. The CDR3, as DNA: TGTGCCAGCAGCAGAGGACAGGCCCCAGTAGTCCGCCAAGAGACCCAGTACTTC.

This clonotype was seen repeatedly, ten times or more. CDR3 bases: TGTGCCAGCAGTGTCAAGGGATTCACCGGGGAGCTGTTTTTT. As protein: CASSVKGFTGELFF. The rearrangement links TRBV6-1 to TRBJ2-2; the D is unclear. Germline V gives CDR1 MNHNS, CDR2 SASEGT. Trimming took off 4 bases at V and 4 bases at J, with 10 bases between the two ends. CDR3 size: 14 residues.

There are many counts of this clonotype. This chain uses TRBV7-2 with TRBJ2-1, with 9 bases fitting TRBD1. Germline values: CDR1 SGHTA, CDR2 FQGNSA. This CDR3 spans 13 amino acids. V shed 3 bases and J 16 bases; nucleotides not matched to a gene: 10. CDR3 coding DNA: TGTGCCAGCAGCTTGAATGGCCGGGACAGGGAATTCTTC. Translation gives CASSLNGRDREFF.

This clonotype was counted many times. V gene TRBV10-3 combines with J gene TRBJ2-3; 8 positions match TRBD2. Germline lookup yields CDR1 ENHRY and CDR2 SYGVKD. This CDR3 contains 10 residues. J gave up 10 bases and V 9 bases, and 3 bases lay outside the gene matches. CDR3 in DNA: TGTGCCATGGGGCGGGGGGCGCAGTATTTT. This translates into CAMGRGAQYF.

This clonotype appeared many times. The DNA of the CDR3 is TGTGCCAGCAGCTTAGGACTAGATTGGGGCACTAGCACAGATACGCAGTATTTT. Amino acids: CASSLGLDWGTSTDTQYF. The chain carries TRBV7-9 and TRBJ2-3; D is possibly TRBD2 (6 bases). Germline CDR1 and CDR2: SEHNR and FQNEAQ (reference sequence). CDR3 length: 18 residues. V was shortened by 1 base and J by 0 bases, with 17 bases between the two germline ends.

This clonotype came up many times. The rearrangement uses TRBV4-3 and TRBJ1-1; D remains unclear. The ends were cut back, 4 bases at V and 2 bases at J, with 14 bases in the middle. This CDR3 is 15 amino acids long. The V gene's germline CDR1 is LGHNA and CDR2 YSLEER. The CDR3, as DNA: TGCGCCAGCAGCCCCTACCTTAGCAGCAACACTGAAGCTTTCTTT. It codes for CASSPYLSSNTEAFF.

This clonotype has a count of ten or more. The chain joins TRBV20-1 to TRBJ1-3; TRBD1 aligns across 10 bases. Germline values: CDR1 DFQATT, CDR2 SNEGSKA (reference sequence). The CDR3 extends over 13 amino acids. The V and J ends lost 5 bases and 6 bases, in that order; junction bases with no gene match: 4. The CDR3 here is CSAPGTGANTIYF. The CDR3, as DNA: TGCAGTGCTCCAGGGACAGGGGCAAACACCATATATTTT.

This clonotype was counted at least ten times. The chain uses TRBV6-6 and TRBJ1-1; tentative D call: TRBD1 (5 bases). The V gene lost 4 bases and the J gene lost 2 bases, with 11 bases spanning the gap. Germline V gene sequence: CDR1 MNHNY, CDR2 SVGAGI (reference sequence). The CDR3 extends over 14 amino acids. CDR3 residues: CASSSQVFNTEAFF. The CDR3 DNA reads as TGTGCCAGCAGTTCACAGGTTTTCAACACTGAAGCTTTCTTT.

This clonotype was picked up many times. This chain uses TRBV5-6 with TRBJ2-7; possibly TRBD1 or TRBD2 for D (5 bases each). Trimming cost V 2 bases and J 2 bases, with 11 bases left between them. Germline assignment: CDR1 SGHDT and CDR2 YYEEEE. The CDR3 covers 14 residues. DNA for the CDR3: TGTGCCAGCAGCTTCCGGGACGCCACCTACGAGCAGTACGTC. Translation: CASSFRDATYEQYV.

This clonotype was seen a handful of times. J is TRBJ1-5 and V is TRBV27; D is possibly TRBD1 (6 bases). CDR3 length: 14 amino acids. V gave up 8 bases and J gave up 4 bases, with 15 bases separating them. Germline lookup yields CDR1 MNHEY and CDR2 SMNVEV (reference sequence). The DNA of the CDR3 is TGTGCCAGCTCGGAACTTACAGGGAATCAGCCCCAGCATTTT. Translated: CASSELTGNQPQHF.

This clonotype was counted many times. This chain connects TRBV20-1 to TRBJ2-7, with 9 bases aligning to TRBD2. The ends lost 6 bases at V and 0 bases at J; junction bases unmatched: 6. The germline V gene encodes CDR1 DFQATT and CDR2 SNEGSKA (reference sequence). The CDR3 covers 14 residues. CDR3 protein: CSAPIAGASYEQYF. CDR3 DNA: TGCAGTGCCCCAATAGCGGGGGCCTCCTACGAGCAGTACTTC.

This clonotype was observed many times. The CDR3 DNA sequence: TGTGCCAGTAGCACACTGACAGGGATGAACACTGAAGCTTTCTTT. It is translated as CASSTLTGMNTEAFF. This chain connects TRBV19 to TRBJ1-1; 7 nucleotides line up with TRBD1. The V segment lost 6 bases and the J segment 0 bases; nucleotides outside the gene matches: 7. The CDR3 spans 15 residues. CDR1 is LNHDA and CDR2 is SQIVND in the germline V gene (reference sequence).

The sample holds a few counts of this clonotype. The J gene is TRBJ1-6, the V gene TRBV7-9; D remains ambiguous. The CDR3 totals 13 residues. Per germline, CDR1 SEHNR and CDR2 FQNEAQ (reference sequence). V was trimmed by 2 bases and J by 5 bases, leaving 4 bases between them. CDR3 amino acids: CASSLFDNSPLHF. The CDR3, as DNA: TGTGCCAGCAGCTTATTCGATAATTCACCCCTCCACTTT.

V is TRBV7-6 and J is TRBJ2-1, with TRBD2 identical over 9 bases. This CDR3 is 18 amino acids long. With V trimmed by 1 base and J by 0 bases, 7 bases remained unmatched. From germline, CDR1 is SGHVS and CDR2 FNYEAQ. The CDR3 DNA reads TGTGCCAGCAGCTTAGTAGCGGGGGCCCTTAGCTCCTACAATGAGCAGTTCTTC. It yields the protein CASSLVAGALSSYNEQFF. Variable domain in full (rest from reference TRBV7-6 and TRBJ2-1): GAGVSQSPRYKVTKRGQDVALRCDPISGHVSLYWYRQALGQGPEFLTYFNYEAQQDKSGLPNDRFSAERPEGSISTLTIQRTEQRDSAMYRCASSLVAGALSSYNEQFFGPGTRLTVL.